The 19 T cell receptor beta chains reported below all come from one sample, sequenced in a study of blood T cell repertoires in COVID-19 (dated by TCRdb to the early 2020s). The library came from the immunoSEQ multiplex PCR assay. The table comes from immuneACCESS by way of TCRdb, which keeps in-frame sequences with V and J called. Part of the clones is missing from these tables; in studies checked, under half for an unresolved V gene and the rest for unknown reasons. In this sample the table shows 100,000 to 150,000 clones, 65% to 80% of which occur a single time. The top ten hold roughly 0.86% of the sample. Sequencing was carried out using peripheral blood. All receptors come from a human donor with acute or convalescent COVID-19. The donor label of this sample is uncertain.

CDR3 DNA: TGTGCCACCAGCAGAGATCTGACTCGAAGGCAGTTCTTC. Protein sequence: CATSRDLTRRQFF. The chain has TRBV15 and TRBJ2-1; D unresolved. The germline V and J ends were trimmed by 0 bases and 12 bases, with 12 bases remaining between them. This CDR3 spans 13 amino acids. Germline V CDR1 and CDR2: LNHNV, YYDKDF (reference sequence).

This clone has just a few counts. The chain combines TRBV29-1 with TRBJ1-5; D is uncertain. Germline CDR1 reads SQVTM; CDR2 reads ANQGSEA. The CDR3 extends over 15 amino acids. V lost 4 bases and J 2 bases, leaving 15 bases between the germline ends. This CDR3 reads CSVADGFMGNQPQHF. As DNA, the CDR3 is TGCAGCGTTGCTGACGGGTTCATGGGCAATCAGCCCCAGCATTTT.

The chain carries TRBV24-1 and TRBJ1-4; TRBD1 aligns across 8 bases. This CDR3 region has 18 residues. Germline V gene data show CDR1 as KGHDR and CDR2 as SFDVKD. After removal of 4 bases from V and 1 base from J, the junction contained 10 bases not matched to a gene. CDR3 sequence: CATSDGQGKVGTNEKLFF. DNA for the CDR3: TGTGCCACCAGTGACGGACAGGGAAAAGTGGGAACTAATGAAAAACTGTTTTTT.

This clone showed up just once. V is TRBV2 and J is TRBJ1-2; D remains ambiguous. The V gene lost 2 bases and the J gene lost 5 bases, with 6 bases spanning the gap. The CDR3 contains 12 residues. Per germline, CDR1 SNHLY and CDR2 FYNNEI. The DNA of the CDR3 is TGTGCCAGCAGTGAATCAGGTTATGGCTACACCTTC. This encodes CASSESGYGYTF.

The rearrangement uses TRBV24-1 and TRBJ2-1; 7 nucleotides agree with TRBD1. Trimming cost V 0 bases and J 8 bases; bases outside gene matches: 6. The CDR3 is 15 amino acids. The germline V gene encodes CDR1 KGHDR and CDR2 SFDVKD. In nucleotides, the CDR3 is TGTGCCACCAGTGATTTGAGTAGAGGGGGCTATGAGCAGTTCTTC. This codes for CATSDLSRGGYEQFF.

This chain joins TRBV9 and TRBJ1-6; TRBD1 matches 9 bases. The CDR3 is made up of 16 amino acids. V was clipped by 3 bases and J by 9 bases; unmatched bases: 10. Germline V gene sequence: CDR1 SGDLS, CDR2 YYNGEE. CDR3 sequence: CASSASQGALSSPLHF. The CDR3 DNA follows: TGTGCCAGCAGCGCATCACAGGGGGCTCTGAGTTCACCCCTCCACTTT. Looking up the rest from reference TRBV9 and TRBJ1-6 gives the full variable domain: DSGVTQTPKHLITATGQRVTLRCSPRSGDLSVYWYQQSLDQGLQFLIQYYNGEERAKGNILERFSAQQFPDLHSELNLSSLELGDSALYFCASSASQGALSSPLHFGNGTRLTVT.

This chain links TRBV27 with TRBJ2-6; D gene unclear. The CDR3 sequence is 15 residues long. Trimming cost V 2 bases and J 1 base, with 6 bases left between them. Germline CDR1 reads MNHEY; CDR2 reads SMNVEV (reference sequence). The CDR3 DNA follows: TGTGCCAGCAGTTTAATCGGGTCTGGGGCCAACGTCCTGACTTTC. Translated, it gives CASSLIGSGANVLTF.

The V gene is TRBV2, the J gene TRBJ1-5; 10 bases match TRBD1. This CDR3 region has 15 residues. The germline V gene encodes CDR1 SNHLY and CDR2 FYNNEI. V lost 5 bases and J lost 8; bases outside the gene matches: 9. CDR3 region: CASSRRDRGREPQHF. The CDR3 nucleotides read TGTGCCAGCAGTCGCCGGGACAGGGGAAGGGAGCCCCAGCATTTT.

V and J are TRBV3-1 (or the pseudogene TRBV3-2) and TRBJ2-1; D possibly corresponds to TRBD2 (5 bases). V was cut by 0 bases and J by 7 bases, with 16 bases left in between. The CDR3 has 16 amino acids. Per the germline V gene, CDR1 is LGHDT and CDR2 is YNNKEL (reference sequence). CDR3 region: CASSQDVLLARNEQFF. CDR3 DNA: TGTGCCAGCAGCCAAGACGTCCTGCTAGCCCGTAATGAGCAGTTCTTC.

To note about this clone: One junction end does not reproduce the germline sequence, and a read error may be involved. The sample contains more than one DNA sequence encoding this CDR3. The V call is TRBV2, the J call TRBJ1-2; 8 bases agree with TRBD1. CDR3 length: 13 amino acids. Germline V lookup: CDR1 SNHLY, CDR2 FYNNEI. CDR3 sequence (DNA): TGTGCCAGCACCGACAGGGGCTACTATGGCTACACCTTT. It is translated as CASTDRGYYGYTF.

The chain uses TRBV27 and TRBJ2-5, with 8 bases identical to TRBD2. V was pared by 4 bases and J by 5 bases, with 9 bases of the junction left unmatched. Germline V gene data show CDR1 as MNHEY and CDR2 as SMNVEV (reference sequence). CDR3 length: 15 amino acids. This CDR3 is CASSSPQGGGETQYF. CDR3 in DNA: TGTGCCAGCAGTTCCCCGCAGGGCGGGGGGGAGACCCAGTACTTC.

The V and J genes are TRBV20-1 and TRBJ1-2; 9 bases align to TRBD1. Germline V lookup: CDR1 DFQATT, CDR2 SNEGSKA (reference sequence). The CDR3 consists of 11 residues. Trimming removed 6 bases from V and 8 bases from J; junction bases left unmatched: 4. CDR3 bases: TGCAGTGCCCCGGACAGGGGCGGCTACACCTTC. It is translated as CSAPDRGGYTF.

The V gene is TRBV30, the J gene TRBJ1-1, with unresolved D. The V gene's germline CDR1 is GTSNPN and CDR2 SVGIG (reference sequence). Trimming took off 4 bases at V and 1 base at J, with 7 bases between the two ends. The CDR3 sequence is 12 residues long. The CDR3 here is CAWTFGNTEAFF. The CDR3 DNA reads TGTGCCTGGACTTTCGGGAACACTGAAGCTTTCTTT.

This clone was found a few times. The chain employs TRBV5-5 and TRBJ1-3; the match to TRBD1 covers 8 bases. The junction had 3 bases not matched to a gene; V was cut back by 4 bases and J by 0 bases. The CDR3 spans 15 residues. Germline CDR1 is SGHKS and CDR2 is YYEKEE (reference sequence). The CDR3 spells CASSRTGGSGNTIYF. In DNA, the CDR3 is TGTGCCAGCAGCCGAACAGGGGGCTCTGGAAACACCATATATTTT.

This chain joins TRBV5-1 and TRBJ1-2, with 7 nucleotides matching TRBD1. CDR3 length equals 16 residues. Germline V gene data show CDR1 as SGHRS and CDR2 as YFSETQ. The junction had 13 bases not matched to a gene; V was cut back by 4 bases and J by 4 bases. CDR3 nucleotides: TGCGCCAGCAGCCCGGGACAGATTGGTTCTCTCTATGGCTACACCTTC. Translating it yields CASSPGQIGSLYGYTF.

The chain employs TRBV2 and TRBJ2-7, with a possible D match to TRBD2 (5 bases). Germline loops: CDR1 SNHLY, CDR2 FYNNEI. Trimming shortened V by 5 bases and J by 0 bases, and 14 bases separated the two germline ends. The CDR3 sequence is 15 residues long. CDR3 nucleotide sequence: TGTGCCAGCAGTCGTGACTACTCTCGCTCCTACGAGCAGTACGTC. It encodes CASSRDYSRSYEQYV.

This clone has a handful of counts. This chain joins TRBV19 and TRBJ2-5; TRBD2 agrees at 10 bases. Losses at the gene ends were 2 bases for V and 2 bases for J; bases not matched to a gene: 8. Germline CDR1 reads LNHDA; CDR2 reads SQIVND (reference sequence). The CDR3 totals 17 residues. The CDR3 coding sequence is TGTGCCAGTAGTATATCACGAGCGGGGGGGTCACAAGAGACCCAGTACTTC. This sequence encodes CASSISRAGGSQETQYF.

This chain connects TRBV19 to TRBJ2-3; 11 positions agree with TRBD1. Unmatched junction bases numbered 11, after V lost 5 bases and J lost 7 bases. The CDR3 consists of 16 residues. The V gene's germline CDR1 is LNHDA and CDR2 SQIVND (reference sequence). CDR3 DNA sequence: TGTGCCAGTAGTGGAGGACCGGGACAGGGGGGAAATACGCAGTATTTT. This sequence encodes CASSGGPGQGGNTQYF.

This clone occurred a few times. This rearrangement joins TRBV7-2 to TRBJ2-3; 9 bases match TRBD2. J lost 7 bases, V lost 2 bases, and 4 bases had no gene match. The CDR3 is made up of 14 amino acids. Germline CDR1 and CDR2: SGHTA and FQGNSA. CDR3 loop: CASSLTSGRNTQYF. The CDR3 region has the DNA TGTGCCAGCAGCTTAACTAGCGGGCGGAATACGCAGTATTTT. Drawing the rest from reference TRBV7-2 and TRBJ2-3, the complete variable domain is GAGVSQSPSNKVTEKGKDVELRCDPISGHTALYWYRQSLGQGLEFLIYFQGNSAPDKSGLPSDRFSAERTGGSVSTLTIQRTQQEDSAVYLCASSLTSGRNTQYFGPGTRLTVL.